Each of the 16 T cell receptor beta chains below was sequenced from the same sample in a study of identical twins. TCRdb called the 5' RACE reads again in MiXCR, with one record for every CDR3 protein. Among 450,000 or so distinct CDR3 sequences listed, approximately 14% were seen once. These data are also associated with another study on yellow fever vaccine responses in identical twins.

The sample consisted of CD4+ T cells sorted from blood. Receptors originate from a woman aged 18-30 years in good health.

The chain links TRBV12-3 or TRBV12-4 to TRBJ2-3; D tentatively reads TRBD1 or TRBD2 (5 bases each). V shed 1 base and J shed 3 bases, with 11 bases lying between them. The CDR3 runs to 15 residues. CDR3 DNA: TGTGCCAGCAGTTTAGGGGGGTGGGGGACAGATACGCAGTATTTT. It encodes CASSLGGWGTDTQYF.

This clonotype has just a few counts. The chain joins TRBV4-3 to TRBJ1-1, with D maybe TRBD1 (6 bases). V lost 1 base to trimming and J lost 4 bases, with 16 bases between them. CDR3 length: 16 amino acids. Germline V lookup: CDR1 LGHNA, CDR2 YSLEER. The CDR3 DNA reads TGCGCCAGCAGCCAAGTGGTTGGGGGCGCGGGCACTGAAGCTTTCTTT. It codes for CASSQVVGGAGTEAFF.

This CDR3 reads CASSLVLDTGELFF. CDR3 bases: TGTGCCAGCAGCTTAGTGTTAGACACCGGGGAGCTGTTTTTT. The chain couples TRBV7-9 to TRBJ2-2; unclear D gene. This CDR3 is built from 14 residues. CDR1 and CDR2 from the germline V gene are SEHNR and FQNEAQ (reference sequence). Trimming took off 1 base at V and 3 bases at J, with 6 bases between the two ends.

This clonotype was detected a few times. The chain carries TRBV5-1 and TRBJ2-1; 12 nucleotides agree with TRBD2. The CDR3 is made up of 15 amino acids. The germline CDR1 and CDR2 sequences are SGHRS and YFSETQ. Losses at the gene ends were 4 bases for V and 7 bases for J; bases not matched to a gene: 6. CDR3 protein: CASSKASGGVNEQFF. In nucleotides, the CDR3 is TGCGCCAGCAGCAAAGCTAGCGGGGGGGTTAATGAGCAGTTCTTC.

The CDR3 sequence is CAISGGQGAYEQYF. The CDR3 DNA reads as TGTGCCATCAGTGGCGGACAGGGGGCCTACGAGCAGTACTTC. The chain uses TRBV10-3 and TRBJ2-7, with TRBD1 identical over 10 bases. Germline CDR1 reads ENHRY; CDR2 reads SYGVKD. V shed 4 bases, J shed 2 bases, and the junction held 2 bases outside the gene matches. The length of the CDR3 is 14 residues.

V is TRBV11-1 and J is TRBJ2-3; 12 nucleotides agree with TRBD2. CDR3 length equals 13 residues. V lost 5 bases and J lost 10; bases outside the gene matches: 4. Germline CDR1 is SGHAT and CDR2 is FQDESV (reference sequence). CDR3 DNA: TGTGCCAGCAGCCCTAGCGGGGGGGACCCGCAGTATTTT. Residues: CASSPSGGDPQYF.

This chain links TRBV2 with TRBJ2-1; 12 bases are shared with TRBD1. V was pared by 6 bases and J by 4 bases, with 4 bases of the junction left unmatched. CDR1 is SNHLY and CDR2 is FYNNEI in the germline V gene. The CDR3 runs to 15 residues. The CDR3 reads CASSGTGGNYNEQFF. In DNA form, the CDR3 reads TGTGCCAGCAGCGGGACAGGGGGCAATTACAATGAGCAGTTCTTC.

The rearrangement uses TRBV11-2 and TRBJ2-1; TRBD1 is a possible D gene (6 bases). This CDR3 spans 16 amino acids. Germline CDR1 reads SGHAT; CDR2 reads FQNNGV. V was cut by 1 base and J by 6 bases, with 16 bases left in between. The CDR3 is CASSLGTVISGNEQFF. The CDR3, as DNA: TGTGCCAGCAGCTTAGGGACAGTCATTTCGGGCAATGAGCAGTTCTTC.

This clonotype has just a few counts. The chain joins TRBV2 to TRBJ2-2; possible D gene TRBD2, 5 bases. This CDR3 is 15 amino acids long. CDR1 is SNHLY, CDR2 FYNNEI, per germline. Trimming shortened V by 2 bases and J by 6 bases, and 13 bases separated the two germline ends. The CDR3 loop reads CASSENGVVSGELFF. CDR3 nucleotide sequence: TGTGCCAGCAGTGAAAACGGGGTTGTTTCCGGGGAGCTGTTTTTT.

The chain is built from TRBV7-2 and TRBJ2-7, with 13 bases identical to TRBD2. Trimming took 5 bases from V and 3 from J; bases not matched to a gene: 10. Germline-derived CDR1 and CDR2 are SGHTA and FQGNSA. CDR3 size: 17 residues. CDR3 bases: TGTGCCAGCAGCATAACCGGGACTAGCGGGGCTAGCTACGAGCAGTACTTC. It encodes CASSITGTSGASYEQYF.

The J gene is TRBJ2-3, the V gene TRBV7-9, with D tentatively TRBD2 (6 bases). Germline V CDR1 and CDR2: SEHNR, FQNEAQ (reference sequence). Trimming removed 4 bases from V and 2 bases from J, with 13 bases in between. This CDR3 spans 15 amino acids. CDR3: CASSSGTHLTDTQYF. CDR3 bases: TGTGCCAGCAGCTCCGGGACTCACCTCACAGATACGCAGTATTTT.

The chain combines TRBV6-5 with TRBJ2-7; D is possibly TRBD1 or TRBD2 (5 bases each). The germline V gene has CDR1 MNHEY and CDR2 SVGAGI. There are 14 residues in the CDR3. V lost 4 bases and J lost 6, with 16 bases in between. CDR3 nucleotide sequence: TGTGCCAGCAGTTTGGGGCAGGGAGTATCCGAGCAGTACTTC. Translating gives CASSLGQGVSEQYF.

This clonotype was observed a handful of times. The chain is built from TRBV29-1 and TRBJ2-2, with 7 bases that match TRBD2. CDR3 length equals 14 residues. Germline V gene lookup returns CDR1 SQVTM and CDR2 ANQGSEA. V shed 6 bases and J 2 bases; nucleotides not matched to a gene: 6. CDR3 DNA: TGCAGCGTAGGGAGCGGGATAAACACCGGGGAGCTGTTTTTT. Its translation is CSVGSGINTGELFF.

This clonotype has a handful of counts. J is TRBJ2-3 and V is TRBV7-9; D is ambiguous. Looked up from germline, CDR1 is SEHNR and CDR2 is FQNEAQ (reference sequence). This CDR3 contains 12 residues. Deletions cut 1 base from V and 10 bases from J, with 9 bases between. The CDR3 DNA is TGTGCCAGCAGCTTAGAAGGTGGGCCGCAGTATTTT. Protein product: CASSLEGGPQYF.

The chain uses TRBV12-3 or TRBV12-4 and TRBJ1-2, with no clear D. Trimming removed 3 bases from V and 4 bases from J, with 6 bases in between. The length of the CDR3 is 12 residues. The CDR3 reads CASSFQRYGYTF. For the CDR3, the DNA is TGTGCCAGCAGTTTTCAGCGCTATGGCTACACCTTC.

CDR3 sequence (DNA): TGCAGCGTTACAGGAATCTCCTCCTACGAGCAGTACTTC. It yields the protein CSVTGISSYEQYF. The rearrangement links TRBV29-1 to TRBJ2-7; D is perhaps TRBD1 (5 bases). CDR1 and CDR2 (germline): SQVTM, ANQGSEA. This CDR3 is built from 13 residues. Trimming removed 5 bases at V and 0 bases at J, with 11 bases between.